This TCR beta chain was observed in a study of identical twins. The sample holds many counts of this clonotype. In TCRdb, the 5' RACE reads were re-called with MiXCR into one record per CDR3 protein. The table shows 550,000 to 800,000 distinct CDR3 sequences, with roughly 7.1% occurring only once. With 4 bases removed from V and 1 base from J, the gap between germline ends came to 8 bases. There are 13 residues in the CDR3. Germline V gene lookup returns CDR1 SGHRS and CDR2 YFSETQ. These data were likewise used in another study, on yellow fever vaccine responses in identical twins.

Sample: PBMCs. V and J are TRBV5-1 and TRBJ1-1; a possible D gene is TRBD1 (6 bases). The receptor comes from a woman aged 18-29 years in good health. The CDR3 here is CASSQGQNTEAFF. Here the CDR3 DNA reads TGCGCCAGCAGCCAGGGACAGAACACTGAAGCTTTCTTT.